This TCR beta chain was recovered during a study of post-analysis software for immune sequencing data. This CDR3 contains 14 residues. The germline V gene encodes CDR1 SEHNR and CDR2 FQNEAQ (reference sequence). Study results and caveats: Elevated frequency relative to controls characterized roughly five TRBV segments in patients, TRBV5-6, TRBV5-1 and TRBV20-1 among them.

A note on this clonotype: Its antigen is not known.

Included in the TCR beta cDNA libraries were unique molecular identifiers. TCRdb reanalysed the PCR reads using MiXCR and keeps one entry per CDR3 protein. The table records approximately 400,000 distinct CDR3 sequences, roughly 35% of them present only once. This receptor was taken from a girl aged 5-17 years with multiple sclerosis. The chain employs TRBV7-9 and TRBJ2-5, with a tentative D call TRBD1 (6 bases). The DNA end is a closer match to TRBJ2-7, so the J assignment may be wrong. Specimen: blood. For the CDR3, the DNA is TGTGCCAGCAGCTTTAACAGGGAGTCCCACGAGCAGTACTTC. Translated, it gives CASSFNRESHEQYF.